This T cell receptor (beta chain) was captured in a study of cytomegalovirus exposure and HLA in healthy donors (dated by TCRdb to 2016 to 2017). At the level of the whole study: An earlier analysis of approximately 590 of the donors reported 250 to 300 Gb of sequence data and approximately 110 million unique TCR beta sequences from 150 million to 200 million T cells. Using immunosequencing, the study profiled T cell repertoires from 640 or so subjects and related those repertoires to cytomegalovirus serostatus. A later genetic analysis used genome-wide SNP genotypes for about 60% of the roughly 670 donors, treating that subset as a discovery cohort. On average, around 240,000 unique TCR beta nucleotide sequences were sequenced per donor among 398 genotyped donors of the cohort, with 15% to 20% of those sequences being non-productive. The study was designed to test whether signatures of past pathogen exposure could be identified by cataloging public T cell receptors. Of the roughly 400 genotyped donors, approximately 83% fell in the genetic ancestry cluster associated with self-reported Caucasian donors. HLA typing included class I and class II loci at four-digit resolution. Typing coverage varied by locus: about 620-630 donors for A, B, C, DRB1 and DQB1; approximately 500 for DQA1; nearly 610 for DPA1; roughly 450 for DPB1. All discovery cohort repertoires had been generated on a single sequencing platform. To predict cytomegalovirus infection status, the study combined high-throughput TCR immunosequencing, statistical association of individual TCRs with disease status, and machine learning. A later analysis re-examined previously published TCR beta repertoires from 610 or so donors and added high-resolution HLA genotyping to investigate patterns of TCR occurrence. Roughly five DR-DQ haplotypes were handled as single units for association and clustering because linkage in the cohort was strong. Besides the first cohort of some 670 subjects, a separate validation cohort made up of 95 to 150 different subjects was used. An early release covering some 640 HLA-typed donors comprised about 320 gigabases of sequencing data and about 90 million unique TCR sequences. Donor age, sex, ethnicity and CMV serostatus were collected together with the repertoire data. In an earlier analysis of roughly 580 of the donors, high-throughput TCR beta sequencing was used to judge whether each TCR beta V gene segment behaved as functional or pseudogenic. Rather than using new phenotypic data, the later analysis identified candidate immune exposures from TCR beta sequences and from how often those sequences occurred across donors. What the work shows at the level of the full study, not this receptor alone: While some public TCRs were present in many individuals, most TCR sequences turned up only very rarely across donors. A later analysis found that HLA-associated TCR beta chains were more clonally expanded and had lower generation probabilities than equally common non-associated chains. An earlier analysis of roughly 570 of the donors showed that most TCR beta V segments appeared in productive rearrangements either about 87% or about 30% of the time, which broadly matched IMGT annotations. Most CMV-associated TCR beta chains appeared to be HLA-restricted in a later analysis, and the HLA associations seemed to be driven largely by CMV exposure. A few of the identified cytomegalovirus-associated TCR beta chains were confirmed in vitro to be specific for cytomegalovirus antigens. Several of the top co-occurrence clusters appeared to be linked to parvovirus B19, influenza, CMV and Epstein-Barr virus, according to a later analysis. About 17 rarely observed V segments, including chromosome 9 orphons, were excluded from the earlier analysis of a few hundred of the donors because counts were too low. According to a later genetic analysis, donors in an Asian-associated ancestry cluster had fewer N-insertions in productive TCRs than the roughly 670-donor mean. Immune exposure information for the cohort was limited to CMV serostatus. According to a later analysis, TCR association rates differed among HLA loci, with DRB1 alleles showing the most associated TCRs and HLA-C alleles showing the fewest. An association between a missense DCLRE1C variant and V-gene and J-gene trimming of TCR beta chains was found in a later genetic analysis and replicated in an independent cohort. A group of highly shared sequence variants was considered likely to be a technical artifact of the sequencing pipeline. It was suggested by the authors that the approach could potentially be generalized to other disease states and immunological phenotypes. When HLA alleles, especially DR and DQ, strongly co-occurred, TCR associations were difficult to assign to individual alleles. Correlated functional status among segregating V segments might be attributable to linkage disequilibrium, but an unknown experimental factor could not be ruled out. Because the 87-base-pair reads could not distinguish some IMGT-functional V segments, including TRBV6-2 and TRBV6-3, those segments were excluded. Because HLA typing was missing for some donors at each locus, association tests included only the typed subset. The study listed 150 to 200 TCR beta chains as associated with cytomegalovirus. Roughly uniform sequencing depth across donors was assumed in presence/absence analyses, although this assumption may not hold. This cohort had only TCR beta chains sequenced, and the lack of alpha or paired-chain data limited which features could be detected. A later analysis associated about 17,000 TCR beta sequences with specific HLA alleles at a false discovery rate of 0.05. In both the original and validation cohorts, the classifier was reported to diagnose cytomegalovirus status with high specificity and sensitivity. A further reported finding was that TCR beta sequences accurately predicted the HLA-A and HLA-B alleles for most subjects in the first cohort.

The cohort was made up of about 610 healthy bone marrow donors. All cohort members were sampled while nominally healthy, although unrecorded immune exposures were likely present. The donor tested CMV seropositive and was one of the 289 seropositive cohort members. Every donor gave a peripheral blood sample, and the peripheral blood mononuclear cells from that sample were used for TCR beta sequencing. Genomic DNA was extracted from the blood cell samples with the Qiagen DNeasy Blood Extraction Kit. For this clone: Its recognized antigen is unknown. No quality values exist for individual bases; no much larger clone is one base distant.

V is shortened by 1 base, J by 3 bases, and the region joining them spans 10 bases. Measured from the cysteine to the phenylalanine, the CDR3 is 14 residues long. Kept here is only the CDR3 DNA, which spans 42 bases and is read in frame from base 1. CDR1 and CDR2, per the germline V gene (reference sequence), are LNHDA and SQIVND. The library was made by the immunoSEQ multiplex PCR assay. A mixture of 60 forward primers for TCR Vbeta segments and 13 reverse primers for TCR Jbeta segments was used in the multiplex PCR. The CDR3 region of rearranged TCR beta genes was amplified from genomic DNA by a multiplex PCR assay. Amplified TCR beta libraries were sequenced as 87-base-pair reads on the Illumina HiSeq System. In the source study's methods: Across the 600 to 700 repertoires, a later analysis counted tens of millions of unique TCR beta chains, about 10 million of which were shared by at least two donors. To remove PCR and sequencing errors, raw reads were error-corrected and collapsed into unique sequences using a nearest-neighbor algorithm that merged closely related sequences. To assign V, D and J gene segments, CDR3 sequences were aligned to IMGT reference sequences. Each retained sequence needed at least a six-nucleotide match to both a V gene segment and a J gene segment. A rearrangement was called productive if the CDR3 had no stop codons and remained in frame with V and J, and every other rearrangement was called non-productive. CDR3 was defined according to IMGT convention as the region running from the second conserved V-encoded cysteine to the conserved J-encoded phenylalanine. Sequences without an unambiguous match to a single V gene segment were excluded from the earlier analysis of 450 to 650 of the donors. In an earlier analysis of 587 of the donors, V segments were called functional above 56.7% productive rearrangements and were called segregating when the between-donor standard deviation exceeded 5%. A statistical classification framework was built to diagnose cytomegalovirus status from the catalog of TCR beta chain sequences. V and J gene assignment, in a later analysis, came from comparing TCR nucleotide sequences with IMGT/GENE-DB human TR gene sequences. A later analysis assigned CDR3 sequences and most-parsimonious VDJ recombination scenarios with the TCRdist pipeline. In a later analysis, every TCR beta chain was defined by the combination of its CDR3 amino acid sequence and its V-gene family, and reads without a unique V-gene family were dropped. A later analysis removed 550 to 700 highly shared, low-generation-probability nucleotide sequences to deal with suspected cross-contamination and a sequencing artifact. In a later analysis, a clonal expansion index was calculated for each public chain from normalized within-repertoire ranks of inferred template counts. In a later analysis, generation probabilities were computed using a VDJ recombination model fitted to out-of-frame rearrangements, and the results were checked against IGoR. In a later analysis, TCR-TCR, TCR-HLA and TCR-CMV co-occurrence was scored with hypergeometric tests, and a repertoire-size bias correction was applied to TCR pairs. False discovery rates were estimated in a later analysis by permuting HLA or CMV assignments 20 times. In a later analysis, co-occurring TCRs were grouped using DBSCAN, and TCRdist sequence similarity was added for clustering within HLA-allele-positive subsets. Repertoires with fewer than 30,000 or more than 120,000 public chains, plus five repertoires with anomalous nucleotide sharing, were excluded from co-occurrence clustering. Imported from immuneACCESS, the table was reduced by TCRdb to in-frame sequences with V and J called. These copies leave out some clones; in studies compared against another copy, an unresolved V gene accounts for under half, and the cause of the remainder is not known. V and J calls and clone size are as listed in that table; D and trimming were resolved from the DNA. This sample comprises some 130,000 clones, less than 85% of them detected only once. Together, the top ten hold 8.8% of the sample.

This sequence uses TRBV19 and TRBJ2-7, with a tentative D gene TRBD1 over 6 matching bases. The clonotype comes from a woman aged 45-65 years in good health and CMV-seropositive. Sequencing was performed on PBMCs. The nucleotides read TGTGCCAGTAGTATAGTGGGACACCTCTACGAGCAGTACTTC. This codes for CASSIVGHLYEQYF. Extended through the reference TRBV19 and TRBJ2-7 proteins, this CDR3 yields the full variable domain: DGGITQSPKYLFRKEGQNVTLSCEQNLNHDAMYWYRQDPGQGLRLIYYSQIVNDFQKGDIAEGYSVSREKKESFPLTVTSAQKNPTAFYLCASSIVGHLYEQYFGPGTRLTVT.